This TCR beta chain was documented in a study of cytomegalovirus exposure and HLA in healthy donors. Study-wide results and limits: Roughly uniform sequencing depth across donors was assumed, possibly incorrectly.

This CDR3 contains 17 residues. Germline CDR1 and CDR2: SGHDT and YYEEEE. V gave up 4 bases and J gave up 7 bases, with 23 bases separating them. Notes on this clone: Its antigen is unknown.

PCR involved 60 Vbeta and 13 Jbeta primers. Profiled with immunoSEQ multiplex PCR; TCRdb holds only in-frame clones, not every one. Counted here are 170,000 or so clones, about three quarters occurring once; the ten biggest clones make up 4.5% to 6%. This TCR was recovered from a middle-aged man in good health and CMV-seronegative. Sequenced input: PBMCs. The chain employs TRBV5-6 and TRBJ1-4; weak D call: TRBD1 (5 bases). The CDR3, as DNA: TGTGCCAGCAGCGTCGGGACTCTCCTTAGAAAGGGTGAAAAACTGTTTTTT. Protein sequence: CASSVGTLLRKGEKLFF.